A single sample is the source of the 24 T cell receptor beta chains below, sequenced in a study of T-cell memory formation after mild COVID-19. TCRdb itself ran the 5' RACE reads through MiXCR, one entry per CDR3 protein. In the table there are about 340,000 distinct CDR3 sequences, more than 15% of which are singletons. Material: PBMCs or a T cell subset sorted from them (not recorded which). The receptors derive from a man aged 18 to 35 who had mild COVID-19 (a few samples of this study predate the infection). Cell type and time point are not known.

A few counts support this clonotype. The CDR3 DNA sequence: TGCGCCAGCAGTAAATACGCTGAAGCTTTCTTT. Translating it yields CASSKYAEAFF. V and J are TRBV5-1 and TRBJ1-1; D not certain. The germline CDR1 and CDR2 sequences are SGHRS and YFSETQ. V dropped 5 bases and J dropped 6 bases, with 8 bases sitting between them. There are 11 residues in the CDR3.

This clonotype was counted only a few times. CDR3 in DNA: TGTGCCAGCAGCCCAGGACATCACACTGAAGCTTTCTTT. Translated, it gives CASSPGHHTEAFF. The rearrangement uses TRBV7-6 and TRBJ1-1; maybe TRBD1 (5 bases). This CDR3 contains 13 residues. V was shortened by 5 bases and J by 3 bases, with 10 bases between the two germline ends. Germline V gene lookup returns CDR1 SGHVS and CDR2 FNYEAQ. Full variable domain (missing parts from reference TRBV7-6 and TRBJ1-1): GAGVSQSPRYKVTKRGQDVALRCDPISGHVSLYWYRQALGQGPEFLTYFNYEAQQDKSGLPNDRFSAERPEGSISTLTIQRTEQRDSAMYRCASSPGHHTEAFFGQGTRLTVV.

The genes are TRBV5-6 and TRBJ2-1; possible D gene TRBD1, 6 bases. CDR3 length: 13 amino acids. With 4 bases removed from V and 3 bases from J, the gap between germline ends came to 8 bases. Germline loops: CDR1 SGHDT, CDR2 YYEEEE. CDR3 protein: CASSQQGYNEQFF. The DNA of the CDR3 is TGTGCCAGCAGCCAACAGGGCTACAATGAGCAGTTCTTC.

This clonotype was detected many times. This chain uses TRBV7-2 with TRBJ1-2, with D tentatively TRBD1 (6 bases). Trimming took off 5 bases at V and 2 bases at J, with 12 bases between the two ends. Germline values: CDR1 SGHTA, CDR2 FQGNSA. The CDR3 has 14 residues. The CDR3 bases are TGTGCCAGCAGCAGAAACCAGGGGAACTATGGCTACACCTTC. Encoded protein: CASSRNQGNYGYTF.

This clonotype appeared a few times. This chain links TRBV5-1 with TRBJ2-2; D is possibly TRBD2 (6 bases). The germline CDR1 and CDR2 sequences are SGHRS and YFSETQ. The CDR3 has 13 amino acids. Trimming pared 3 bases from V and 6 bases from J, leaving 9 bases between. The CDR3: CASSWDLAGELFF. The DNA for the CDR3 is TGCGCCAGCAGCTGGGACTTGGCCGGGGAGCTGTTTTTT.

This clonotype was recorded at least ten times. The chain couples TRBV6-2 or TRBV6-3 to TRBJ2-5; D is undetermined. Trimming pared 4 bases from V and 5 bases from J, leaving 14 bases between. This CDR3 region has 14 residues. Looked up from germline, CDR1 is MNHEY and CDR2 is SVGEGT. The CDR3 DNA sequence: TGTGCCAGCAGTTCCGTAACGGTAGGGGAGACCCAGTACTTC. Translation gives CASSSVTVGETQYF.

This clonotype has only a few counts. The gene calls are TRBV5-1 and TRBJ1-6, with D possibly TRBD1 on 5 matching bases. Germline assignment: CDR1 SGHRS and CDR2 YFSETQ. Trimming stripped 1 base from V and 11 bases from J, with 13 bases between. The CDR3 has 14 amino acids. The CDR3 DNA reads as TGCGCCAGCAGCTTGAAGGAGACAGAGCCACCCCTCCACTTT. Translation: CASSLKETEPPLHF.

This clonotype was detected only a few times. V usage is TRBV2 and J usage is TRBJ2-5; tentatively, D is TRBD2 (5 bases). The V gene's germline CDR1 is SNHLY and CDR2 FYNNEI. Trimming pared 6 bases from V and 4 bases from J, leaving 9 bases between. This CDR3 comprises 12 residues. CDR3: CASRRTRETQYF. The CDR3 DNA reads as TGTGCCAGCAGAAGGACTCGAGAGACCCAGTACTTC.

There are a few counts of this clonotype. The junction differs from germline at one of its ends, possibly a read error. The rearrangement uses TRBV2 and TRBJ2-7; perhaps TRBD1 as D (5 bases). The CDR3 is made up of 11 amino acids. Per the germline V gene, CDR1 is SNHLY and CDR2 is FYNNEI. The chain's CDR3 is CAGRVSYEQYF. Written as DNA, the CDR3 is TGTGCCGGCAGGGTCTCCTACGAGCAGTACTTC.

The gene calls are TRBV7-2 and TRBJ2-1; TRBD1 agrees at 12 bases. The germline CDR1 and CDR2 sequences are SGHTA and FQGNSA. With V trimmed by 8 bases and J by 10 bases, 12 bases remained unmatched. The CDR3 is 15 amino acids. The CDR3 is CASRPGQGASSEQFF. CDR3 coding DNA: TGTGCCAGCCGTCCGGGACAGGGGGCTTCAAGCGAGCAGTTCTTC.

In its sample, this clonotype was seen a few times. The CDR3: CASSQDQGAVYEQYF. Written as DNA, the CDR3 is TGTGCCAGCAGCCAAGATCAAGGGGCGGTGTACGAGCAGTACTTC. The genes are TRBV4-2 and TRBJ2-7, with D possibly being TRBD1 (5 bases). This CDR3 has 15 residues. Trimming removed 0 bases from V and 4 bases from J, with 13 bases in between. CDR1 and CDR2 (germline): LGHNA, YNFKEQ.

This clonotype has a count of ten or more. The chain has TRBV5-1 and TRBJ2-3; D remains unclear. Trimming pared 1 base from V and 0 bases from J, leaving 6 bases between. CDR1 is SGHRS, CDR2 YFSETQ, per germline. The CDR3 covers 14 residues. The CDR3 reads CASSLYRSTDTQYF. The CDR3 DNA follows: TGCGCCAGCAGCTTGTACCGGAGCACAGATACGCAGTATTTT.

This clonotype was picked up many times. The CDR3 nucleotides are TGTGCCAGCAGCTTGGGCGGTTACACAGATACGCAGTATTTT. Translated, it gives CASSLGGYTDTQYF. The chain joins TRBV7-3 to TRBJ2-3, with D unresolved. V lost 3 bases and J 2 bases, leaving 9 bases between the germline ends. This CDR3 contains 14 residues. Per the germline V gene, CDR1 is SGHTA and CDR2 is FQGTGA.

The rearrangement joins TRBV7-3 to TRBJ2-3; D uncertain. The ends were cut back, 5 bases at V and 6 bases at J, with 15 bases in the middle. This CDR3 is 14 amino acids long. The V gene's germline CDR1 is SGHTA and CDR2 FQGTGA. The CDR3 loop reads CASSPARARDTQYF. The CDR3, as DNA: TGTGCCAGCAGCCCTGCTCGCGCCAGGGATACGCAGTATTTT.

This chain uses TRBV7-3 with TRBJ2-5; the D gene could be TRBD1 or TRBD2 (5 bases each). Germline assignment: CDR1 SGHTA and CDR2 FQGTGA. The length of the CDR3 is 14 residues. Deletions cut 5 bases from V and 4 bases from J, with 14 bases between. The CDR3 nucleotides are TGTGCCAGCAGCCCTACCGGGGCACGAGAGACCCAGTACTTC. It translates to CASSPTGARETQYF.

The chain carries TRBV24-1 and TRBJ1-6, with D uncertain. Looked up from germline, CDR1 is KGHDR and CDR2 is SFDVKD. CDR3 length equals 14 residues. Trimming took 3 bases from V and 9 from J, leaving 11 bases between them. The CDR3 DNA reads as TGTGCCACCAGTGATCCGGGTGTAGGTTCACCCCTCCACTTT. Its protein product is CATSDPGVGSPLHF.

This chain links TRBV29-1 with TRBJ2-5; 8 bases fit TRBD1. Germline loops: CDR1 SQVTM, CDR2 ANQGSEA. V dropped 5 bases and J dropped 7; count of bases not matched to a gene: 6. This CDR3 comprises 12 residues. CDR3 sequence (DNA): TGCAGCGTTAGACAGGGGCCAGGGACCCAGTACTTC. Translating it yields CSVRQGPGTQYF. Combining the CDR3 with reference TRBV29-1 and TRBJ2-5 gives the whole variable domain SAVISQKPSRDICQRGTSLTIQCQVDSQVTMMFWYRQQPGQSLTLIATANQGSEATYESGFVIDKFPISRPNLTFSTLTVSNMSPEDSSIYLCSVRQGPGTQYFGPGTRLLVL.

In this sample, this clonotype turned up many times. This chain connects TRBV5-1 to TRBJ2-5, with 7 positions matching TRBD1. This CDR3 region has 15 residues. The V gene end was trimmed by 2 bases and the J gene end by 1 base; junction bases not matched to a gene: 5. Looked up from germline, CDR1 is SGHRS and CDR2 is YFSETQ. CDR3 nucleotides: TGCGCCAGCAGCTTTCTTCGGACAGGCCAAGAGACCCAGTACTTC. This translates into CASSFLRTGQETQYF.

The V and J genes are TRBV24-1 and TRBJ2-2; D remains unclear. This CDR3 comprises 14 residues. Trimming shortened V by 1 base and J by 6 bases, and 8 bases separated the two germline ends. Germline V gives CDR1 KGHDR, CDR2 SFDVKD. As DNA, the CDR3 is TGTGCCACCAGTGATTTCGGGCGGCCCGGGGAGCTGTTTTTT. Translation: CATSDFGRPGELFF.

The J gene is TRBJ1-5, the V gene TRBV12-3 or TRBV12-4; TRBD1 matches at 7 bases. The CDR3 has 15 amino acids. J was trimmed by 6 bases and V by 3 bases; bases with no gene match: 8. Written as DNA, the CDR3 is TGTGCCAGCAGTTTGCGAGGGGGCTCGGGTCAGCCCCAGCATTTT. Protein product: CASSLRGGSGQPQHF.

This clonotype showed up just a few times. This chain joins TRBV5-1 and TRBJ2-7; tentative D call: TRBD1 (5 bases). This CDR3 spans 14 amino acids. Germline V gene lookup returns CDR1 SGHRS and CDR2 YFSETQ. V was cut by 0 bases and J by 5 bases, with 12 bases left in between. The CDR3: CASSLGREGDEQYF. In DNA, the CDR3 is TGCGCCAGCAGCTTGGGCAGGGAAGGCGACGAGCAGTACTTC. Full variable domain (outside the CDR3, taken from reference TRBV5-1 and TRBJ2-7): KAGVTQTPRYLIKTRGQQVTLSCSPISGHRSVSWYQQTPGQGLQFLFEYFSETQRNKGNFPGRFSGRQFSNSRSEMNVSTLELGDSALYLCASSLGREGDEQYFGPGTRLTVT.

The V gene is TRBV10-3, the J gene TRBJ2-5; 8 bases agree with TRBD1. Germline trimming cut 8 bases from V and 5 bases from J; bases unmatched to any gene: 13. In germline, CDR1 is ENHRY, CDR2 SYGVKD. CDR3 size: 15 residues. CDR3 DNA sequence: TGTGCCATCCAGCAGGGACAGGCTGGTTTGGAGACCCAGTACTTC. Residues: CAIQQGQAGLETQYF.

A few counts support this clonotype. The junction and the germline gene differ at one end; a read error may be behind it. The CDR3 DNA reads TGTGCCAGCAGTTTAATCCCCGGACTCCATGCTTTC. Its translation is CASSLIPGLHAF. The chain uses TRBV12-3 or TRBV12-4 and TRBJ2-7, with D maybe TRBD2 (5 bases). The length of the CDR3 is 12 residues.

The sample holds a few counts of this clonotype. CDR3 DNA: TGTGCCACCAGTGATTTGGGGAACAGCCCTGGGGAGTTCTTC. Its protein is CATSDLGNSPGEFF. The rearrangement uses TRBV24-1 and TRBJ2-1; D call uncertain. The V and J ends lost 0 bases and 14 bases respectively, with 16 bases between them. This CDR3 has 14 amino acids. Germline-derived CDR1 and CDR2 are KGHDR and SFDVKD.